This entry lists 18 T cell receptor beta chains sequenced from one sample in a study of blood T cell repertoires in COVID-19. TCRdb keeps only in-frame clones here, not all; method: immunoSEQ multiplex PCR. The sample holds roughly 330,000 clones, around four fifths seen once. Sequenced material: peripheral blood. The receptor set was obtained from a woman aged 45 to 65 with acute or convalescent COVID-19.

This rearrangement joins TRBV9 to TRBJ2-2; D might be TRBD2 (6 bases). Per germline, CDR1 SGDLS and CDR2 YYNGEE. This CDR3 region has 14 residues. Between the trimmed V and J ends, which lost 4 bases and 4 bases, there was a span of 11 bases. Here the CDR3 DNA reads TGTGCCAGCAGCCCTGGACTATCCACCGGGGAGCTGTTTTTT. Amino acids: CASSPGLSTGELFF.

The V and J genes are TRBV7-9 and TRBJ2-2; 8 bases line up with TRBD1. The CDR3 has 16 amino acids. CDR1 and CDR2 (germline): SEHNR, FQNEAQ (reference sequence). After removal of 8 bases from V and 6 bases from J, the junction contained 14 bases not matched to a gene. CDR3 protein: CASSSAGTGVAGELFF. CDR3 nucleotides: TGTGCCAGCTCGAGCGCCGGGACAGGTGTGGCCGGGGAGCTGTTTTTT.

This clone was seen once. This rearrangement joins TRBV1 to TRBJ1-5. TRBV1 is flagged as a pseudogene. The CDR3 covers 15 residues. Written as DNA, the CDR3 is TGCACCAGCAGCCGGAACTGGGGGGGGCGTCAGCCCCAGCATTTT. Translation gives CTSSRNWGGRQPQHF.

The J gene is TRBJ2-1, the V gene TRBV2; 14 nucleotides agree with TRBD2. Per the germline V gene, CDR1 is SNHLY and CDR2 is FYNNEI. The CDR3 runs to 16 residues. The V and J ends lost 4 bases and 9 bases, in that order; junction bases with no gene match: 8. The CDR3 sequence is CASSVGLAGGQGEQFF. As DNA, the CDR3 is TGTGCCAGCAGTGTCGGACTAGCGGGAGGTCAGGGTGAGCAGTTCTTC.

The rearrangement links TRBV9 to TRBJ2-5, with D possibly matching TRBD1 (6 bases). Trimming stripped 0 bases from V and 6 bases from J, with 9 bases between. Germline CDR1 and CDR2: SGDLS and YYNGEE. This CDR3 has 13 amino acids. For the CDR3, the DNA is TGTGCCAGCAGCGTAGAGGACAGCCAGACCCAGTACTTC. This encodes CASSVEDSQTQYF.

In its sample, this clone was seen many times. The CDR3 DNA sequence: TGTGCCAGCAGATCGTCCCCAGGGGGTGTACAGCCCCAGCATTTT. Protein sequence: CASRSSPGGVQPQHF. The chain couples TRBV27 to TRBJ1-5; TRBD1 matches 7 bases. Germline-derived CDR1 and CDR2 are MNHEY and SMNVEV (reference sequence). CDR3 size: 15 residues. V lost 6 bases to trimming and J lost 7 bases; unmatched junction nucleotides: 12.

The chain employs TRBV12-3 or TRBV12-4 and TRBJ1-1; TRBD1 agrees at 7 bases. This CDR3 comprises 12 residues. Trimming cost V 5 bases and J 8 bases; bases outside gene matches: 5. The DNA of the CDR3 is TGTGCCAGCAGTCGGGACAGCGTAGAAGCTTTCTTT. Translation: CASSRDSVEAFF.

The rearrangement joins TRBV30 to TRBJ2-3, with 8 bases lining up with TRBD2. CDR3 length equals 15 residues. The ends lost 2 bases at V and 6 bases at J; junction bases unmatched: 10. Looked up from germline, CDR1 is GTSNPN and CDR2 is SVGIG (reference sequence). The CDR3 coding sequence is TGTGCCTGGAGTTCCCATCCTTCTAGCGGGGATACGCAGTATTTT. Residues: CAWSSHPSSGDTQYF. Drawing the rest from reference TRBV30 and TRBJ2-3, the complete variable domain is SQTIHQWPATLVQPVGSPLSLECTVEGTSNPNLYWYRQAAGRGLQLLFYSVGIGQISSEVPQNLSASRPQDRQFILSSKKLLLSDSGFYLCAWSSHPSSGDTQYFGPGTRLTVL.

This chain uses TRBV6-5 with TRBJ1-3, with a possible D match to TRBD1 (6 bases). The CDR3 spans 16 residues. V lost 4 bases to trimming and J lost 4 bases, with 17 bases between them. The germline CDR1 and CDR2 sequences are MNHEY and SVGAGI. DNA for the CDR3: TGTGCCAGCAGTTCGGGACGGGGGGCGAAAGGAAACACCATATATTTT. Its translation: CASSSGRGAKGNTIYF.

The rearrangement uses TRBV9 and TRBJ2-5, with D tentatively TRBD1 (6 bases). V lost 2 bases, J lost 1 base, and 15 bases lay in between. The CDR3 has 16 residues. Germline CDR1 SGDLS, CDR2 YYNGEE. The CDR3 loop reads CASSVGGQRLQETQYF. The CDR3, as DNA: TGTGCCAGCAGCGTCGGAGGACAGCGTCTCCAAGAGACCCAGTACTTC.

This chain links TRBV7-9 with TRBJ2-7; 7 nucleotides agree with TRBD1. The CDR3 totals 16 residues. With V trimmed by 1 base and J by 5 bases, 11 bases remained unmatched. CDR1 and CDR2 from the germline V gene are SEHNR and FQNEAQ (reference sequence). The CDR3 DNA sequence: TGTGCCAGCAGCTTAGGTACCGGGACAGTCGGTCACGAGCAGTACGTC. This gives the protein CASSLGTGTVGHEQYV.

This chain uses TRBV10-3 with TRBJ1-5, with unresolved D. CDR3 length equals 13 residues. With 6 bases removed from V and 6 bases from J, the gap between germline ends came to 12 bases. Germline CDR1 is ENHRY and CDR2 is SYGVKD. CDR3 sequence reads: CAISDKEGQPQHF. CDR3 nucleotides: TGTGCCATCAGCGACAAGGAGGGTCAGCCCCAGCATTTT.

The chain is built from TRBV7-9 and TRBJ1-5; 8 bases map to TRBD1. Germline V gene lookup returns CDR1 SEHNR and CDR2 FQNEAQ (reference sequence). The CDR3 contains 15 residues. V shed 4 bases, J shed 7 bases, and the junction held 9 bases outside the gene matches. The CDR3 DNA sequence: TGTGCCAGCAGCTCTTCTGGACAGGGAGGGCAGCCCCAGCATTTT. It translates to CASSSSGQGGQPQHF.

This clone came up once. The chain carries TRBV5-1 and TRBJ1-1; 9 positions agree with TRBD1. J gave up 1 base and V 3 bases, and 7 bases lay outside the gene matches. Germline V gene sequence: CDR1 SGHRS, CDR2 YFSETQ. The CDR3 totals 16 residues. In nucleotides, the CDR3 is TGCGCCAGCAGCTCGACCGGACAGGGGAAGAACACTGAAGCTTTCTTT. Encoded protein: CASSSTGQGKNTEAFF.

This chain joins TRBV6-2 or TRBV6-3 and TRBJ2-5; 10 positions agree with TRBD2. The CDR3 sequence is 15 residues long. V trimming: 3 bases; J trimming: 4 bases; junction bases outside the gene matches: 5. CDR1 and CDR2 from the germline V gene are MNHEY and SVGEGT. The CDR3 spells CASSYMRLAGETQYF. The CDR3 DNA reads TGTGCCAGCAGTTATATGAGACTAGCGGGAGAGACCCAGTACTTC.

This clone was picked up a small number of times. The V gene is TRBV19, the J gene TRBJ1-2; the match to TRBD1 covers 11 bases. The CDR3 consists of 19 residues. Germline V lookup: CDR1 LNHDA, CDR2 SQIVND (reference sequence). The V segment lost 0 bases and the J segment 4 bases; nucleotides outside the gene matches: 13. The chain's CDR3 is CASSIDLSGTGGIGYGYTF. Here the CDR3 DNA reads TGTGCCAGTAGTATAGATCTATCAGGGACAGGGGGAATTGGCTATGGCTACACCTTC.

Here the CDR3 DNA reads TGCGCCAGCAGGAACGGGGGAGCCACAGATACGCAGTATTTT. Translation gives CASRNGGATDTQYF. The genes are TRBV5-1 and TRBJ2-3; weak D call: TRBD2 (6 bases). The V end was cut by 5 bases, the J end by 2 bases, with 12 bases between. Germline V CDR1 and CDR2: SGHRS, YFSETQ. The CDR3 is made up of 14 amino acids. The full variable domain, rest sourced from reference TRBV5-1 and TRBJ2-3, is KAGVTQTPRYLIKTRGQQVTLSCSPISGHRSVSWYQQTPGQGLQFLFEYFSETQRNKGNFPGRFSGRQFSNSRSEMNVSTLELGDSALYLCASRNGGATDTQYFGPGTRLTVL.

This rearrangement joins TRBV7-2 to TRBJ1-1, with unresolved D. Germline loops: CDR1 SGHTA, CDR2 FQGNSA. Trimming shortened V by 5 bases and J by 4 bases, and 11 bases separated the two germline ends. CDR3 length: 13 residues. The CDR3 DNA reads TGTGCCAGCAGCCTCCAGGTGGCCACTGAAGCTTTCTTT. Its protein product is CASSLQVATEAFF.